This TCR beta chain was sequenced in a study of OX40 agonist ivuxolimab in advanced cancers. On the study more broadly: The dose-escalation cohort had hepatocellular carcinoma, melanoma, renal cell or head and neck cancer.

The data were produced by immunoSEQ multiplex PCR, yet TCRdb's version contains in-frame clones alone and is incomplete. Here the sample spans fewer than 65,000 clones, around 80% being singletons. CDR3 length equals 15 residues. Germline V gene data show CDR1 as SGHDN and CDR2 as FVKESK. V dropped 1 base and J dropped 8; count of bases not matched to a gene: 6. The receptor's source is an adult with an advanced solid tumor such as melanoma, head and neck, liver or kidney cancer. V is TRBV14 and J is TRBJ2-1; 9 bases align to TRBD2. Sequences were derived from CD4+ or CD8+ T cells sorted from blood, sampled in a trial of the OX40 agonist ivuxolimab. The DNA for the CDR3 is TGTGCCAGCAGCCAAGGGGCTAGCGGGAACTATGAGCAGTTCTTC. It yields the protein CASSQGASGNYEQFF. The full variable domain, rest sourced from reference TRBV14 and TRBJ2-1, is EAGVTQFPSHSVIEKGQTVTLRCDPISGHDNLYWYRRVMGKEIKFLLHFVKESKQDESGMPNNRFLAERTGGTYSTLKVQPAELEDSGVYFCASSQGASGNYEQFFGPGTRLTVL.